These 31 T cell receptor beta chains share one sample of origin, sequenced in a study of T cell responses to AZD1222 COVID-19 vaccine. Produced via immunoSEQ multiplex PCR; TCRdb's table is partial and in-frame only. The profile shows 140,000 to 150,000 clones, about 92% of them singletons. This specimen was peripheral blood, taken on day 0 of AZD1222 vaccination. These receptors all stem from an adult in good health.

V is TRBV4-1 and J is TRBJ1-3; D not certain. CDR1 and CDR2 (germline): MGHRA, YSYEKL. This CDR3 has 13 residues. The germline V and J ends were trimmed by 4 bases and 2 bases, with 6 bases remaining between them. The CDR3 DNA reads TGCGCCAGCAGCCCAAATGCTGGAAACACCATATATTTT. Translating gives CASSPNAGNTIYF.

The chain is built from TRBV11-3 and TRBJ2-7, with 8 bases fitting TRBD1. The length of the CDR3 is 14 residues. Trimming at V came to 5 bases and at J to 4 bases, leaving 7 bases not matched to a gene. In germline, CDR1 is SGHNT, CDR2 YENEEA. The CDR3: CASSQRTGPYEQYF. CDR3 bases: TGTGCCAGCAGCCAGAGGACAGGGCCATACGAGCAGTACTTC.

The rearrangement uses TRBV9 and TRBJ1-1; no reliable D call. Germline V gene data show CDR1 as SGDLS and CDR2 as YYNGEE. The CDR3 covers 13 residues. Trimming removed 3 bases at V and 10 bases at J, with 16 bases between. The CDR3 here is CASSEIPRTVAFF. CDR3 DNA sequence: TGTGCCAGCAGCGAGATCCCCCGGACCGTAGCTTTCTTT.

This chain joins TRBV29-1 and TRBJ1-2, with 8 bases aligning to TRBD1. The CDR3 runs to 12 residues. Germline trimming cut 7 bases from V and 5 bases from J; bases unmatched to any gene: 6. From germline, CDR1 is SQVTM and CDR2 ANQGSEA. The CDR3 protein is CSARDRLYGYTF. CDR3 nucleotide sequence: TGCAGCGCTCGGGACAGGTTATATGGCTACACCTTC.

This clone came up once. The chain joins TRBV19 to TRBJ1-2, with D possibly TRBD1 on 6 matching bases. Germline values: CDR1 LNHDA, CDR2 SQIVND (reference sequence). The CDR3 is 14 residues long. V dropped 5 bases and J dropped 6 bases, with 16 bases sitting between them. This chain's CDR3 is CASSYRVNSDGYTF. The CDR3 coding sequence is TGTGCCAGTAGTTACAGGGTAAATTCGGATGGCTACACCTTC.

The chain joins TRBV18 to TRBJ1-6; 7 bases agree with TRBD1. The CDR3 length is 17 residues. V shed 6 bases and J 5 bases; nucleotides not matched to a gene: 13. Germline assignment: CDR1 KGHSH and CDR2 LQKENI. The CDR3: CASSSGTAGRDNSPLHF. As DNA, the CDR3 is TGTGCCAGCTCGTCAGGGACAGCCGGTCGGGATAATTCACCCCTCCACTTT.

The chain carries TRBV11-2 and TRBJ2-7; tentatively, D is TRBD1 (6 bases). Trimming removed 2 bases from V and 6 bases from J, with 11 bases in between. Germline CDR1 reads SGHAT; CDR2 reads FQNNGV. CDR3 length: 13 amino acids. The DNA for the CDR3 is TGTGCCAGCAGCTTAACCACAGGGCGCGAGCAGTACTTC. It specifies CASSLTTGREQYF.

The chain carries TRBV4-1 and TRBJ1-5, with D unresolved. The V end lost 1 base, the J end lost 5 bases, and 18 bases lay between the germline ends. The CDR3 covers 17 residues. Germline assignment: CDR1 MGHRA and CDR2 YSYEKL. The CDR3 loop is CASSQVSSGGGDQPQHF. The CDR3 DNA reads as TGCGCCAGCAGCCAAGTCTCCTCGGGCGGAGGAGATCAGCCCCAGCATTTT.

V gene TRBV4-2 combines with J gene TRBJ2-5; weak D call: TRBD2 (6 bases). V lost 4 bases to trimming and J lost 2 bases, with 20 bases between them. There are 17 residues in the CDR3. Germline V gene sequence: CDR1 LGHNA, CDR2 YNFKEQ. CDR3 in amino acids: CASSLGGTGLGQETQYF. Written as DNA, the CDR3 is TGTGCCAGCAGCCTTGGGGGGACTGGGCTGGGGCAAGAGACCCAGTACTTC.

The chain couples TRBV28 to TRBJ1-5; D is perhaps TRBD1 (5 bases). Germline V gene lookup returns CDR1 MDHEN and CDR2 SYDVKM. The V end was cut by 4 bases, the J end by 3 bases, with 10 bases between. The CDR3 contains 14 residues. The CDR3: CASSSRVDNQPQHF. The CDR3 DNA sequence: TGTGCCAGCAGTTCCAGGGTTGACAATCAGCCCCAGCATTTT.

The CDR3 DNA sequence: TGTGCCAGCAGAGCCGGACTAGCGGATTACAATGAGCAGTTCTTC. Protein sequence: CASRAGLADYNEQFF. This chain uses TRBV2 with TRBJ2-1; the match to TRBD2 covers 10 bases. J was trimmed by 4 bases and V by 6 bases; bases with no gene match: 6. The CDR3 consists of 15 residues. Germline V gene lookup returns CDR1 SNHLY and CDR2 FYNNEI.

This chain links TRBV7-2 with TRBJ2-7; 7 bases align to TRBD1. The CDR3 has 15 amino acids. Trimming at V came to 1 base and at J to 5 bases, leaving 8 bases not matched to a gene. Germline CDR1 reads SGHTA; CDR2 reads FQGNSA. The CDR3 DNA follows: TGTGCCAGCAGCTTAGTGGGACAGCTTGGCCACGAGCAGTACTTC. Translated, it gives CASSLVGQLGHEQYF. Together with reference TRBV7-2 and TRBJ2-7, the CDR3 gives the full variable domain: GAGVSQSPSNKVTEKGKDVELRCDPISGHTALYWYRQSLGQGLEFLIYFQGNSAPDKSGLPSDRFSAERTGGSVSTLTIQRTQQEDSAVYLCASSLVGQLGHEQYFGPGTRLTVT.

The chain joins TRBV9 to TRBJ2-7, with 9 bases matching TRBD1. This CDR3 comprises 16 residues. The V and J ends lost 5 bases and 1 base, in that order; junction bases with no gene match: 10. Per germline, CDR1 SGDLS and CDR2 YYNGEE. This CDR3 is CASSLGGQGTSYEQYF. CDR3 nucleotides: TGTGCCAGCAGTCTCGGGGGACAGGGTACATCCTACGAGCAGTACTTC.

This clone is a singleton in its sample. This chain connects TRBV18 to TRBJ1-1, with D perhaps matching TRBD1 (5 bases). The germline V gene has CDR1 KGHSH and CDR2 LQKENI. V was clipped by 2 bases and J by 8 bases, with 12 bases between them. This CDR3 is 13 amino acids long. For the CDR3, the DNA is TGTGCCAGCTCACCAGATCGAGGGGCCGAAGCTTTCTTT. This encodes CASSPDRGAEAFF. The full variable domain, completed using reference TRBV18 and TRBJ1-1, is NAGVMQNPRHLVRRRGQEARLRCSPMKGHSHVYWYRQLPEEGLKFMVYLQKENIIDESGMPKERFSAEFPKEGPSILRIQQVVRGDSAAYFCASSPDRGAEAFFGQGTRLTVV.

The genes are TRBV28 and TRBJ1-2; 7 bases map to TRBD1. The CDR3 spans 16 residues. Germline V gene data show CDR1 as MDHEN and CDR2 as SYDVKM. The junction had 14 bases not matched to a gene; V was cut back by 2 bases and J by 8 bases. The CDR3: CASSLPDRVGAGGYTF. The CDR3 bases are TGTGCCAGCAGTTTACCCGACAGGGTGGGGGCGGGAGGCTACACCTTC.

The V and J genes are TRBV5-5 and TRBJ1-1; D is unresolved. Trimming took off 0 bases at V and 0 bases at J, with 12 bases between the two ends. Germline V gives CDR1 SGHKS, CDR2 YYEKEE (reference sequence). There are 16 residues in the CDR3. Written as DNA, the CDR3 is TGTGCCAGCAGCTTGGGCCCAGTACGCGTGAACACTGAAGCTTTCTTT. Amino acid sequence: CASSLGPVRVNTEAFF. Looking up the rest from reference TRBV5-5 and TRBJ1-1 gives the full variable domain: DAGVTQSPTHLIKTRGQQVTLRCSPISGHKSVSWYQQVLGQGPQFIFQYYEKEERGRGNFPDRFSARQFPNYSSELNVNALLLGDSALYLCASSLGPVRVNTEAFFGQGTRLTVV.

The V call is TRBV4-1, the J call TRBJ1-1; no definite D call. Germline values: CDR1 MGHRA, CDR2 YSYEKL. This CDR3 spans 13 amino acids. V lost 3 bases and J lost 4, with 9 bases in between. The CDR3, as DNA: TGCGCCAGCAGCCAGGTACGGGGCACTGAAGCTTTCTTT. Translated: CASSQVRGTEAFF.

The genes are TRBV10-3 and TRBJ1-3; D unresolved. V dropped 10 bases and J dropped 3 bases, with 13 bases sitting between them. Germline values: CDR1 ENHRY, CDR2 SYGVKD. This CDR3 has 13 residues. As DNA, the CDR3 is TGTGCCACTCAAGGACTGGGTGGAAACACCATATATTTT. Translated: CATQGLGGNTIYF.

This clone was recorded once. V usage is TRBV19 and J usage is TRBJ1-2, with TRBD1 as a possible D gene (5 bases). Deletions cut 1 base from V and 6 bases from J, with 15 bases between. The CDR3 spans 15 residues. Germline V CDR1 and CDR2: LNHDA, SQIVND (reference sequence). For the CDR3, the DNA is TGTGCCAGTAGTATAGGGCCCGATGCCAGGGATGGCTACACCTTC. Its protein product is CASSIGPDARDGYTF.

Here the CDR3 DNA reads TGTGCCAGCTCACCCAAAAACAGGGGAACTTACACCGGGGAGCTGTTTTTT. It specifies CASSPKNRGTYTGELFF. The rearrangement links TRBV18 to TRBJ2-2; 7 bases fit TRBD1. The CDR3 contains 17 residues. CDR1 is KGHSH, CDR2 LQKENI, per germline. The V and J ends lost 3 bases and 3 bases, in that order; junction bases with no gene match: 10.

V is TRBV27 and J is TRBJ1-5; no firm D call. Trimming stripped 3 bases from V and 1 base from J, with 10 bases between. Per germline, CDR1 MNHEY and CDR2 SMNVEV (reference sequence). This CDR3 spans 15 amino acids. CDR3 region: CASSFVGESNQPQHF. Here the CDR3 DNA reads TGTGCCAGCAGTTTCGTCGGGGAGAGCAATCAGCCCCAGCATTTT.

The chain combines TRBV3-1 (or the pseudogene TRBV3-2) with TRBJ2-7; D remains unclear. CDR1 LGHDT and CDR2 YNNKEL come from the germline V gene (reference sequence). The CDR3 has 13 amino acids. With 10 bases removed from V and 6 bases from J, the gap between germline ends came to 19 bases. The CDR3 loop is CATSTWATGEQYF. The CDR3 coding sequence is TGTGCCACCTCGACGTGGGCCACCGGCGAGCAGTACTTC.

The chain employs TRBV5-1 and TRBJ1-1, with D unclear. V lost 4 bases and J lost 0, with 7 bases in between. The CDR3 runs 13 residues. Germline CDR1 is SGHRS and CDR2 is YFSETQ. The CDR3 region is CASSERVNTEAFF. The CDR3, as DNA: TGCGCCAGCAGCGAGCGCGTGAACACTGAAGCTTTCTTT.

This chain uses TRBV19 with TRBJ2-2; 7 positions agree with TRBD1. CDR1 and CDR2 from the germline V gene are LNHDA and SQIVND (reference sequence). This CDR3 spans 14 amino acids. The ends lost 5 bases at V and 8 bases at J; junction bases unmatched: 8. The CDR3 sequence is CASSADRAAGELFF. In nucleotides, the CDR3 is TGTGCCAGTAGTGCCGACAGGGCGGCGGGGGAGCTGTTTTTT.

This clone came up a few times. The chain uses TRBV4-1 and TRBJ1-2, with unresolved D. Trimming pared 2 bases from V and 6 bases from J, leaving 16 bases between. The germline CDR1 and CDR2 sequences are MGHRA and YSYEKL. CDR3 size: 15 residues. The CDR3 nucleotides read TGCGCCAGCAGCCAACCAGGTAGCCGCCGGGATGGCTACACCTTC. It encodes CASSQPGSRRDGYTF.

The chain joins TRBV5-4 to TRBJ1-2, with a possible D match to TRBD1 (5 bases). This CDR3 region has 15 residues. V lost 2 bases and J 2 bases, leaving 13 bases between the germline ends. CDR1 is SGHNT and CDR2 is YYREEE in the germline V gene (reference sequence). CDR3 in amino acids: CASSFRPQENYGYTF. The CDR3 DNA reads TGTGCCAGCAGCTTCCGCCCACAGGAGAACTATGGCTACACCTTC.

J is TRBJ1-1 and V is TRBV12-3 or TRBV12-4, with D unresolved. Trimming pared 6 bases from V and 8 bases from J, leaving 16 bases between. There are 13 residues in the CDR3. In nucleotides, the CDR3 is TGTGCCAGCAGGCCCGCCGTGGGCGCGGAAGCTTTCTTT. Protein sequence: CASRPAVGAEAFF.

The chain employs TRBV6-5 and TRBJ2-7; 10 bases match TRBD1. The junction had 5 bases not matched to a gene; V was cut back by 5 bases and J by 4 bases. CDR3 length: 14 residues. Germline V gene data show CDR1 as MNHEY and CDR2 as SVGAGI. CDR3 residues: CASSPRDRGYEQYF. CDR3 sequence (DNA): TGTGCCAGCAGTCCCCGGGACAGGGGATACGAGCAGTACTTC.

V is TRBV5-6 and J is TRBJ1-6; a possible D gene is TRBD1 (5 bases). Between the trimmed V and J ends, which lost 1 base and 7 bases, there was a span of 9 bases. Germline assignment: CDR1 SGHDT and CDR2 YYEEEE. This CDR3 spans 14 amino acids. The CDR3 DNA sequence: TGTGCCAGCAGCTTGACAGGACCCAATTCACCCCTCCACTTT. Encoded protein: CASSLTGPNSPLHF.

Remarks on this clone: An end of the junction differs from the germline gene, which may be a read error. This chain joins TRBV12-3 or TRBV12-4 and TRBJ2-1, with D perhaps matching TRBD1 or TRBD2 (5 bases each). CDR3 length: 12 amino acids. CDR3 sequence: CASSITGDEGIF. Written as DNA, the CDR3 is TGTGCCAGCAGCATCACAGGAGACGAGGGAATCTTC.

This chain uses TRBV5-1 with TRBJ1-1; D uncertain. The CDR3 sequence is 13 residues long. Deletions cut 4 bases from V and 9 bases from J, with 16 bases between. Germline CDR1 reads SGHRS; CDR2 reads YFSETQ. CDR3 nucleotides: TGCGCCAGCAGCCTAGAAACCGGGGTGAAAGCTTTCTTT. This translates into CASSLETGVKAFF.